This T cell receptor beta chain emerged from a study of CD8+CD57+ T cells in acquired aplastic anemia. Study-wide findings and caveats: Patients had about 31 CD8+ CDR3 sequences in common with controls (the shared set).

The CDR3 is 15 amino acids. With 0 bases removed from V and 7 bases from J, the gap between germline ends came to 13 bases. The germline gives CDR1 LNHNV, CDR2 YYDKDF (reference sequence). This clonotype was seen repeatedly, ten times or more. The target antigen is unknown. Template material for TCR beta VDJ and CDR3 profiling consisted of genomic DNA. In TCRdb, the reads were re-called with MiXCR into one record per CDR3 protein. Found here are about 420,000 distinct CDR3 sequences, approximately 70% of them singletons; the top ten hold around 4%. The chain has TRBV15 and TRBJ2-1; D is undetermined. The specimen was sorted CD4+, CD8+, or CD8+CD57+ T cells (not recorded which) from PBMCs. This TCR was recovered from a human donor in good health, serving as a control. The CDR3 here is CATSRDWQVANEQFF. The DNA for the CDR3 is TGTGCCACCAGCAGAGATTGGCAGGTGGCAAATGAGCAGTTCTTC.